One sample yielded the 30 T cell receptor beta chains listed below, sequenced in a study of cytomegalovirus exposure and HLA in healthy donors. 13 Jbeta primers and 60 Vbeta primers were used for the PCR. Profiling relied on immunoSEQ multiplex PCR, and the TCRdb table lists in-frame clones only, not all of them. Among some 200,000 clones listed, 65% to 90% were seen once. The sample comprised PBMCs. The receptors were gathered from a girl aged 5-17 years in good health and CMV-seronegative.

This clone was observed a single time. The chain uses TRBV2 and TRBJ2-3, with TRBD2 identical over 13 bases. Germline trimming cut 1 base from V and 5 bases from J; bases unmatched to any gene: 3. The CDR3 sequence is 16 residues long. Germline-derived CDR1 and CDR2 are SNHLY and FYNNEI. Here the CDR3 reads CASSEGTSGSGDTQYF. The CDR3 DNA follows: TGTGCCAGCAGTGAAGGGACTAGCGGGAGTGGAGATACGCAGTATTTT.

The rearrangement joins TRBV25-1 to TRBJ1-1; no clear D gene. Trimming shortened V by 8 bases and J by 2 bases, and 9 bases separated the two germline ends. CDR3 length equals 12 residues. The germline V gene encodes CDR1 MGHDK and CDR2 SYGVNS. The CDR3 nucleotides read TGTGCCAGCGGTGGAACTAACACTGAAGCTTTCTTT. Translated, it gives CASGGTNTEAFF.

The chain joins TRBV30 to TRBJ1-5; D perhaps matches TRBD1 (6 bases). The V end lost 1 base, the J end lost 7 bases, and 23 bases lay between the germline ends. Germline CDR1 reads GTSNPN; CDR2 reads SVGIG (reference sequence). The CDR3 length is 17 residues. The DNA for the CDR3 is TGTGCCTGGAGTGCCCCAACAGGGTTGCCATCCGGACAGCCCCAGCATTTT. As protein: CAWSAPTGLPSGQPQHF.

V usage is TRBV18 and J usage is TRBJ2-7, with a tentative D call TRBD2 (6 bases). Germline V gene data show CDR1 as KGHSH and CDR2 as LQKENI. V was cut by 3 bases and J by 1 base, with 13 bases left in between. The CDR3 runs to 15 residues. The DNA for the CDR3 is TGTGCCAGCTCACCGGGAGGCGCAGGTTCCTACGAGCAGTACTTC. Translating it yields CASSPGGAGSYEQYF.

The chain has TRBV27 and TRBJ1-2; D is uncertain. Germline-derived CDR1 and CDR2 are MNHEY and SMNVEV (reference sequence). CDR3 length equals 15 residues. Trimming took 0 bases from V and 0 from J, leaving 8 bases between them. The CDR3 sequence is CASSLSTPSNYGYTF. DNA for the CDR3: TGTGCCAGCAGTTTATCCACACCGTCTAACTATGGCTACACCTTC.

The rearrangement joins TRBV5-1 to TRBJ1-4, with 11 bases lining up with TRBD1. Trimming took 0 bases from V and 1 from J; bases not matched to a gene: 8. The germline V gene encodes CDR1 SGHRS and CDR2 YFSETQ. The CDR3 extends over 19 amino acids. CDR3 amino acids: CASSLEGQGEFLTNEKLFF. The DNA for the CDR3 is TGCGCCAGCAGCTTGGAGGGACAGGGGGAATTTTTAACTAATGAAAAACTGTTTTTT.

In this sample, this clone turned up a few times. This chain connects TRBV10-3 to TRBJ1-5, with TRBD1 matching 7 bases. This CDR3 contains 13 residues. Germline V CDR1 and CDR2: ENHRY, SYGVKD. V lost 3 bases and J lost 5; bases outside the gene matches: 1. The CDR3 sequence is CAISDGTDQPQHF. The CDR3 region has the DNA TGTGCCATCAGTGACGGGACAGATCAGCCCCAGCATTTT.

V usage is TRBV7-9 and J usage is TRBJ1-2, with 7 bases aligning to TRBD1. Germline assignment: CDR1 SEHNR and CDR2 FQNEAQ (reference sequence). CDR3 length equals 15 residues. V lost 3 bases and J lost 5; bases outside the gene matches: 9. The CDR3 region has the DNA TGTGCCAGCAGCTTGGGACAGAGGATTACATATGGCTACACCTTC. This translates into CASSLGQRITYGYTF.

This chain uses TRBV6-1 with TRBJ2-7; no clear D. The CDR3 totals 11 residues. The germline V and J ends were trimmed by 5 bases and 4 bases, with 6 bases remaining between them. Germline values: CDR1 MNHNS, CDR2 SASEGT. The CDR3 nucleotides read TGTGCCAGCAGTAACGGGTACGAGCAGTACTTC. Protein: CASSNGYEQYF.

The CDR3 sequence: CASSLAVETQYF. The CDR3 DNA reads as TGCGCCAGCAGCTTGGCGGTTGAGACGCAGTATTTT. The chain combines TRBV5-1 with TRBJ2-3; no clear D gene. The CDR3 runs to 12 residues. Trimming left V 0 bases short and J 9 bases short, with 8 bases between. The V gene's germline CDR1 is SGHRS and CDR2 YFSETQ. Filled out from reference TRBV5-1 and TRBJ2-3, the complete variable domain reads KAGVTQTPRYLIKTRGQQVTLSCSPISGHRSVSWYQQTPGQGLQFLFEYFSETQRNKGNFPGRFSGRQFSNSRSEMNVSTLELGDSALYLCASSLAVETQYFGPGTRLTVL.

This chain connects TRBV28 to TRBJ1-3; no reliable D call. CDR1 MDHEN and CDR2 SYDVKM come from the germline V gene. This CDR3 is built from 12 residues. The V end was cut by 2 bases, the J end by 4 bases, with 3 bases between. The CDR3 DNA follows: TGTGCCAGCAGTTTAGCGGGAAACACCATATATTTT. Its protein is CASSLAGNTIYF.

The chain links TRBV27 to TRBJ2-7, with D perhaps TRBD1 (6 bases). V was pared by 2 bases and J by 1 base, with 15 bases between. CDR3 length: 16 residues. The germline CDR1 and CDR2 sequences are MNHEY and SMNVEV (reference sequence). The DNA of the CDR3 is TGTGCCAGCAGTTTAAGGGGGTTCAGGGAGTCCTACGAGCAGTACTTC. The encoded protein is CASSLRGFRESYEQYF.

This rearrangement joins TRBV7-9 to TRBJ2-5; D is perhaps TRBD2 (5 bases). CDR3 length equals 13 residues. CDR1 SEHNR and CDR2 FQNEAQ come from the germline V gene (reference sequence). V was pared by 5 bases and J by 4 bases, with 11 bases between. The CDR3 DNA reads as TGTGCCAGCAGCCGGGGAGTAGGAGAGACCCAGTACTTC. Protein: CASSRGVGETQYF.

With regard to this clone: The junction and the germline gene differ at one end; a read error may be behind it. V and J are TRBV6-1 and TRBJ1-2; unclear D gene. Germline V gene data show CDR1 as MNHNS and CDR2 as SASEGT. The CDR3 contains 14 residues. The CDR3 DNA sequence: TGTGCCGGCAGTGAACTCGGTAAACCTTATGGCTACACCTTC. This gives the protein CAGSELGKPYGYTF.

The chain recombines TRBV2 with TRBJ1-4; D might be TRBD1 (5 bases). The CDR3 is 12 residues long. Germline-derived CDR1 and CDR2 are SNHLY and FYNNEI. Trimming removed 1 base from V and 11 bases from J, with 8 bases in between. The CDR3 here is CASSEGTPKLFF. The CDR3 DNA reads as TGTGCCAGCAGTGAAGGGACACCCAAACTGTTTTTT. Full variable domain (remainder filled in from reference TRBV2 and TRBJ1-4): EPEVTQTPSHQVTQMGQEVILRCVPISNHLYFYWYRQILGQKVEFLVSFYNNEISEKSEIFDDQFSVERPDGSNFTLKIRSTKLEDSAMYFCASSEGTPKLFFGSGTQLSVL.

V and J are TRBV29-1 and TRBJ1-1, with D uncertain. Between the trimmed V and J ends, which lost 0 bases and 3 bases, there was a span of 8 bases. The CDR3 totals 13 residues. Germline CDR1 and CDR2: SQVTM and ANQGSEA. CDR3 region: CSVEDESDTEAFF. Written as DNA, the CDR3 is TGCAGCGTTGAAGATGAGTCTGACACTGAAGCTTTCTTT.

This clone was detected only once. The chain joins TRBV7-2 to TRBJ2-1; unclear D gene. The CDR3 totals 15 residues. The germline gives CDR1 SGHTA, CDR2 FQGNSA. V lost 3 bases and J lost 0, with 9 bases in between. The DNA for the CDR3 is TGTGCCAGCAGCTTCCAGAAAAGCTCCTACAATGAGCAGTTCTTC. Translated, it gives CASSFQKSSYNEQFF.

The CDR3 protein is CATSSHAAGASLLSSYNEQFF. Written as DNA, the CDR3 is TGTGCCACCAGCAGCCACGCAGCGGGGGCATCCTTACTAAGCTCCTACAATGAGCAGTTCTTC. The chain carries TRBV15 and TRBJ2-1, with TRBD2 identical over 8 bases. This CDR3 region has 21 residues. The V gene end was trimmed by 3 bases and the J gene end by 0 bases; junction bases not matched to a gene: 19. Germline loops: CDR1 LNHNV, CDR2 YYDKDF (reference sequence).

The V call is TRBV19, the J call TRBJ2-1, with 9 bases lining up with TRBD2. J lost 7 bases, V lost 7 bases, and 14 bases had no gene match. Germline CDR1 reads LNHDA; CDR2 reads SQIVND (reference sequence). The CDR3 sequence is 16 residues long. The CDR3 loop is CASTSSRGGAINEQFF. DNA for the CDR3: TGTGCCAGTACCTCCTCTCGCGGGGGGGCCATTAATGAGCAGTTCTTC.

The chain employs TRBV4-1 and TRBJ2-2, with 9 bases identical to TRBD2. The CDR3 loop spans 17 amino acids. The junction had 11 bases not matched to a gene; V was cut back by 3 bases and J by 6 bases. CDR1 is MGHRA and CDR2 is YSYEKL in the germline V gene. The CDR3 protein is CASSQAVGGGAAGELFF. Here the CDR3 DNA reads TGCGCCAGCAGCCAGGCAGTAGGCGGGGGGGCGGCCGGGGAGCTGTTTTTT.

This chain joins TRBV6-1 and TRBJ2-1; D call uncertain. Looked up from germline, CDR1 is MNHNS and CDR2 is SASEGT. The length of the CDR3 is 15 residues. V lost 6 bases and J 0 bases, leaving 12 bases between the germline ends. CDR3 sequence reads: CASSRTAYSYNEQFF. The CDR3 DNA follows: TGTGCCAGCAGCCGAACAGCTTACTCCTACAATGAGCAGTTCTTC.

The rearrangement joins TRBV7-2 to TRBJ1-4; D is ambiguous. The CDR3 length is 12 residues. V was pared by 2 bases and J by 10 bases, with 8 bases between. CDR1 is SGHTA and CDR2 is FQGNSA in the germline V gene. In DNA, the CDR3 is TGTGCCAGCAGCTTAATGTCCGGAAAACTGTTTTTT. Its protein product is CASSLMSGKLFF.

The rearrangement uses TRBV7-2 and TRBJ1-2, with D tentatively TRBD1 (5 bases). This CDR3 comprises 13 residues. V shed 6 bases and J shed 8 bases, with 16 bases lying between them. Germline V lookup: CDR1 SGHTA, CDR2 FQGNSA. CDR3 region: CASRVLGGEGYTF. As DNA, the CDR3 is TGTGCCAGCAGAGTCCTAGGAGGGGAAGGCTACACCTTC.

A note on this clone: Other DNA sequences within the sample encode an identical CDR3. CDR3 DNA sequence: TGTGCCAGCAGCGAAAAACTCAGGGGGCCTTGGTATGGCTACACCTTC. Its protein is CASSEKLRGPWYGYTF. V usage is TRBV27 and J usage is TRBJ1-2; TRBD1 agrees at 8 bases. This CDR3 spans 16 amino acids. The V and J ends lost 6 bases and 5 bases, in that order; junction bases with no gene match: 14. Germline CDR1 and CDR2: MNHEY and SMNVEV (reference sequence).

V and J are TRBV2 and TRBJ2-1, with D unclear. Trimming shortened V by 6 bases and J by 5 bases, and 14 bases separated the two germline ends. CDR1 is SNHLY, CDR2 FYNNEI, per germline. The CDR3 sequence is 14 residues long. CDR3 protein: CASRVYFTDNEQFF. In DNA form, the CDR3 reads TGTGCCAGCAGGGTCTATTTTACCGACAATGAGCAGTTCTTC.

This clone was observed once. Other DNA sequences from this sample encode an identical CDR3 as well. The CDR3: CASSLGTGGYHYGYTF. The DNA for the CDR3 is TGTGCCAGCAGCTTAGGGACAGGGGGCTATCACTATGGCTACACCTTC. The rearrangement joins TRBV7-9 to TRBJ1-2; 11 bases map to TRBD1. Germline assignment: CDR1 SEHNR and CDR2 FQNEAQ (reference sequence). The CDR3 contains 16 residues. The V gene end was trimmed by 1 base and the J gene end by 3 bases; junction bases not matched to a gene: 4. Full variable domain (rest looked up from reference TRBV7-9 and TRBJ1-2): DTGVSQNPRHKITKRGQNVTFRCDPISEHNRLYWYRQTLGQGPEFLTYFQNEAQLEKSRLLSDRFSAERPKGSFSTLEIQRTEQGDSAMYLCASSLGTGGYHYGYTFGSGTRLTVV.

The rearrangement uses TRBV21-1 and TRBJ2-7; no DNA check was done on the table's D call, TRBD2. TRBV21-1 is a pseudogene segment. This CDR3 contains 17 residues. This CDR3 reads CASSKDMERGRSYEQYF. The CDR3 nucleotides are TGTGCCAGCAGCAAAGACATGGAGCGGGGGCGATCCTACGAGCAGTACTTC.

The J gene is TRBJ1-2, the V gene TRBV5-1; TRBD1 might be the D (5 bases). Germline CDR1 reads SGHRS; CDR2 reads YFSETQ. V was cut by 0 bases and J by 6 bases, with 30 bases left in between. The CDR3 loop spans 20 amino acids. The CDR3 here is CASSLDLNTFTGWQGNGYTF. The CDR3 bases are TGCGCCAGCAGCTTGGACTTGAACACTTTTACCGGATGGCAGGGAAATGGCTACACCTTC.

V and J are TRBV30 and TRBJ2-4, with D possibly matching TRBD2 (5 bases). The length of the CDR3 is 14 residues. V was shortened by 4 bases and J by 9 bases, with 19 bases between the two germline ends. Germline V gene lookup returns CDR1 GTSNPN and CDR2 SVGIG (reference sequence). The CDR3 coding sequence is TGTGCCTGGACGACTCCCTCTAACCGGGGCATTCAGTACTTC. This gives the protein CAWTTPSNRGIQYF.

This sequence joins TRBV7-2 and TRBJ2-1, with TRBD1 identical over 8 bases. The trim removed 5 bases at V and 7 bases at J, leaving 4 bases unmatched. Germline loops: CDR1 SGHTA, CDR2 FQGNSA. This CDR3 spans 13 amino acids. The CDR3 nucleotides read TGTGCCAGCAGCGCCCGGACAGGGAATGAGCAGTTCTTC. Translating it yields CASSARTGNEQFF.